What follows are 18 T cell receptor beta chains derived from one specimen sequenced in a study of cytomegalovirus exposure and HLA in healthy donors. The PCR contained 60 Vbeta and 13 Jbeta primers. The data were produced by immunoSEQ multiplex PCR, yet TCRdb's version contains in-frame clones alone and is incomplete. This sample has about 150,000 clones, with 84% found just once. Material: PBMCs. These receptors all stem from a boy aged 2 to 10 in good health and CMV-seronegative.

The J gene is TRBJ1-3, the V gene TRBV18; D not certain. The V gene's germline CDR1 is KGHSH and CDR2 LQKENI. The CDR3 consists of 15 residues. Trimming shortened V by 3 bases and J by 0 bases, and 9 bases separated the two germline ends. CDR3 amino acids: CASSPAGDSGNTIYF. CDR3 sequence (DNA): TGTGCCAGCTCACCGGCCGGGGACTCTGGAAACACCATATATTTT.

The chain carries TRBV5-1 and TRBJ1-4; 7 bases fit TRBD1. The V gene end was trimmed by 5 bases and the J gene end by 3 bases; junction bases not matched to a gene: 1. Germline assignment: CDR1 SGHRS and CDR2 YFSETQ. CDR3 length: 13 amino acids. CDR3 bases: TGCGCCAGCAGTACAGGGGCTAATGAAAAACTGTTTTTT. Protein: CASSTGANEKLFF. Variable domain in full (rest from reference TRBV5-1 and TRBJ1-4): KAGVTQTPRYLIKTRGQQVTLSCSPISGHRSVSWYQQTPGQGLQFLFEYFSETQRNKGNFPGRFSGRQFSNSRSEMNVSTLELGDSALYLCASSTGANEKLFFGSGTQLSVL.

The chain joins TRBV7-9 to TRBJ2-5; TRBD2 is a possible D gene (6 bases). Germline V gene sequence: CDR1 SEHNR, CDR2 FQNEAQ (reference sequence). The CDR3 has 18 amino acids. V was clipped by 1 base and J by 1 base, with 19 bases between them. This chain's CDR3 is CASSLVVLRGYTQETQYF. The CDR3 region has the DNA TGTGCCAGCAGCTTAGTAGTTCTGCGGGGCTATACCCAAGAGACCCAGTACTTC.

V is TRBV7-9 and J is TRBJ2-1; the D is unclear. Germline V gene lookup returns CDR1 SEHNR and CDR2 FQNEAQ (reference sequence). Trimming removed 2 bases at V and 9 bases at J, with 8 bases between. The CDR3 loop spans 12 amino acids. CDR3 amino acids: CASSLLKFEQFF. The CDR3 bases are TGTGCCAGCAGCTTACTAAAATTTGAGCAGTTCTTC.

This clone has only one observation. The rearrangement uses TRBV30 and TRBJ2-2; 12 nucleotides agree with TRBD1. Trimming at V came to 1 base and at J to 6 bases, leaving 3 bases not matched to a gene. Per germline, CDR1 GTSNPN and CDR2 SVGIG (reference sequence). This CDR3 is 15 amino acids long. CDR3 sequence (DNA): TGTGCCTGGAGTGCCGGGACAGGGGGCCCCGGGGAGCTGTTTTTT. It translates to CAWSAGTGGPGELFF. The full variable domain, completed using reference TRBV30 and TRBJ2-2, is SQTIHQWPATLVQPVGSPLSLECTVEGTSNPNLYWYRQAAGRGLQLLFYSVGIGQISSEVPQNLSASRPQDRQFILSSKKLLLSDSGFYLCAWSAGTGGPGELFFGEGSRLTVL.

The rearrangement links TRBV27 to TRBJ2-7; possibly TRBD1 for D (5 bases). This CDR3 spans 14 amino acids. CDR1 and CDR2 from the germline V gene are MNHEY and SMNVEV (reference sequence). Trimming stripped 3 bases from V and 4 bases from J, with 13 bases between. CDR3 nucleotide sequence: TGTGCCAGCAGTTTTGCAGGGTCGCATTACGAGCAGTACTTC. Protein sequence: CASSFAGSHYEQYF.

This clone was seen a single time. The chain combines TRBV27 with TRBJ1-1, with TRBD1 matching over 8 bases. The CDR3 contains 13 residues. Germline CDR1 MNHEY, CDR2 SMNVEV (reference sequence). V lost 5 bases to trimming and J lost 3 bases; unmatched junction nucleotides: 2. CDR3 region: CASSTDRDTEAFF. The CDR3 nucleotides read TGTGCCAGCAGTACGGACAGGGACACTGAAGCTTTCTTT.

This chain connects TRBV15 to TRBJ2-7, with unresolved D. In germline, CDR1 is LNHNV, CDR2 YYDKDF (reference sequence). V lost 2 bases, J lost 9 bases, and 11 bases lay in between. This CDR3 comprises 12 residues. As DNA, the CDR3 is TGTGCCACCAGCAGACCCCCCAACGGGCAGTACTTC. It specifies CATSRPPNGQYF. Together with reference TRBV15 and TRBJ2-7, the CDR3 gives the full variable domain: DAMVIQNPRYQVTQFGKPVTLSCSQTLNHNVMYWYQQKSSQAPKLLFHYYDKDFNNEADTPDNFQSRRPNTSFCFLDIRSPGLGDTAMYLCATSRPPNGQYFGPGTRLTVT.

The chain combines TRBV7-8 with TRBJ2-7; TRBD2 aligns across 9 bases. The germline V gene encodes CDR1 SGHVS and CDR2 FQNEAQ. This CDR3 region has 15 residues. V shed 5 bases, J shed 5 bases, and the junction held 10 bases outside the gene matches. CDR3 DNA sequence: TGTGCCAGCAGCACAAGACTAGCGGTAAAACACGAGCAGTACTTC. Translating gives CASSTRLAVKHEQYF.

V usage is TRBV6-6 and J usage is TRBJ2-7; 14 nucleotides line up with TRBD2. This CDR3 contains 14 residues. Trimming at V came to 6 bases and at J to 3 bases, leaving 1 base not matched to a gene. CDR1 MNHNY and CDR2 SVGAGI come from the germline V gene (reference sequence). CDR3 sequence: CASRGLAGGYEQYF. CDR3 bases: TGTGCCAGCAGAGGACTAGCGGGAGGCTACGAGCAGTACTTC.

This clone was seen a single time. V and J are TRBV13 and TRBJ2-5; 9 bases fit TRBD2. The CDR3 is 14 residues long. Germline V gene data show CDR1 as PRHDT and CDR2 as FYEKMQ (reference sequence). The V segment lost 1 base and the J segment 6 bases; nucleotides outside the gene matches: 3. CDR3 protein: CASSLASGRKTQYF. Written as DNA, the CDR3 is TGTGCCAGCAGCTTAGCAAGCGGGAGGAAGACCCAGTACTTC.

This chain links TRBV5-8 with TRBJ2-2; TRBD1 is a possible D gene (7 bases). Germline CDR1 SGHTS, CDR2 YDEGEE. Trimming took off 2 bases at V and 3 bases at J, with 11 bases between the two ends. CDR3 size: 15 residues. CDR3 bases: TGTGCCAGCAGCTTTGACAGGGAGGACACCGGGGAGCTGTTTTTT. This encodes CASSFDREDTGELFF.

The V and J genes are TRBV2 and TRBJ1-2; D is unclear. The germline gives CDR1 SNHLY, CDR2 FYNNEI. CDR3 length: 14 residues. Trimming left V 3 bases short and J 2 bases short, with 10 bases between. This CDR3 is CASSDEGRNYGYTF. CDR3 nucleotide sequence: TGTGCCAGCAGTGACGAGGGCAGGAACTATGGCTACACCTTC.

As for this clone: Relative to the germline gene, one junction end is altered; a read error may explain this. The chain recombines TRBV6-1 with TRBJ1-3; tentatively, D is TRBD1 (6 bases). CDR1 and CDR2 (germline): MNHNS, SASEGT. The length of the CDR3 is 14 residues. In DNA form, the CDR3 reads TGTGCCAGCAGTGGGGGGGGCTCTGAAAACACCATATATTTT. Translating gives CASSGGGSENTIYF.

This chain links TRBV27 with TRBJ2-1, with 8 bases fitting TRBD2. Germline values: CDR1 MNHEY, CDR2 SMNVEV (reference sequence). The CDR3 extends over 18 amino acids. Trimming cost V 0 bases and J 5 bases; bases outside gene matches: 12. This chain's CDR3 is CASSLSYPGLGLNNEQFF. The CDR3 nucleotides read TGTGCCAGCAGTTTATCGTATCCGGGACTAGGGCTCAACAATGAGCAGTTCTTC.

In nucleotides, the CDR3 is TGTGCCAGCAGCTCCGCGACTAGCGGGAGGGCCATGCTTGAGCAGTTCTTC. It is translated as CASSSATSGRAMLEQFF. This chain uses TRBV27 with TRBJ2-1; TRBD2 aligns across 14 bases. The V gene's germline CDR1 is MNHEY and CDR2 SMNVEV (reference sequence). The CDR3 runs 17 residues. V lost 6 bases and J lost 9; bases outside the gene matches: 13.

The table lists this clone with a few counts. The chain has TRBV5-4 and TRBJ1-4; TRBD1 matches 9 bases. This CDR3 contains 14 residues. The V and J ends lost 5 bases and 8 bases, in that order; junction bases with no gene match: 7. Germline V gives CDR1 SGHNT, CDR2 YYREEE (reference sequence). CDR3 protein: CASSRDRAQEKLFF. The CDR3 bases are TGTGCCAGCAGTCGGGACAGGGCGCAGGAAAAACTGTTTTTT.

The CDR3 DNA is TGTGCCAGCAGTTGGGACAGTGGCAATCAGCCCCAGCATTTT. Its translation: CASSWDSGNQPQHF. The rearrangement joins TRBV2 to TRBJ1-5; TRBD1 aligns across 7 bases. The V segment lost 5 bases and the J segment 2 bases; nucleotides outside the gene matches: 3. CDR1 and CDR2 (germline): SNHLY, FYNNEI. This CDR3 spans 14 amino acids.